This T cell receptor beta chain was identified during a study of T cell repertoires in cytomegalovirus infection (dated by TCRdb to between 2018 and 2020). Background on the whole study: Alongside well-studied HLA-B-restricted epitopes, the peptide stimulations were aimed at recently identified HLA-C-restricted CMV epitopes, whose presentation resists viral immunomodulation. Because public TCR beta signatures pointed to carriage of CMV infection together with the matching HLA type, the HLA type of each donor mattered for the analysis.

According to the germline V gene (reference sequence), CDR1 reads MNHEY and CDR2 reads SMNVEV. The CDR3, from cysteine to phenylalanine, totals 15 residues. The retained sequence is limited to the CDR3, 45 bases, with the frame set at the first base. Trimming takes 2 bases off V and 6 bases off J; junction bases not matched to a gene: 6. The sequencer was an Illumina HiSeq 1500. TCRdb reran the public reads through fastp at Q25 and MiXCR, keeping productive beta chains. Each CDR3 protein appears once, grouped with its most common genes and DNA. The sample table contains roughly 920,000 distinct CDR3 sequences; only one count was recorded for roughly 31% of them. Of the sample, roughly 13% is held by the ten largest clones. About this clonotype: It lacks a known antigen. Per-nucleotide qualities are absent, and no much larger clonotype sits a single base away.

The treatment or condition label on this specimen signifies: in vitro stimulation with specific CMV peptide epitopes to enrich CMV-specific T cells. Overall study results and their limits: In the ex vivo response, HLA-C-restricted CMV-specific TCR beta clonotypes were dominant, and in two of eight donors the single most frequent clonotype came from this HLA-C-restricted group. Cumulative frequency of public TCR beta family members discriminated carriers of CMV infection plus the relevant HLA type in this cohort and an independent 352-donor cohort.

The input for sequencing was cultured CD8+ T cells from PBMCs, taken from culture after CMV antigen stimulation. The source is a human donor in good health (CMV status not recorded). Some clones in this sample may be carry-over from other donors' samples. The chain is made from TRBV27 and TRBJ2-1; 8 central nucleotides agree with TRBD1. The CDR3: CASSLAWTGFNEQFF. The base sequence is TGTGCCAGCAGTTTAGCGTGGACAGGGTTCAATGAGCAGTTCTTC.